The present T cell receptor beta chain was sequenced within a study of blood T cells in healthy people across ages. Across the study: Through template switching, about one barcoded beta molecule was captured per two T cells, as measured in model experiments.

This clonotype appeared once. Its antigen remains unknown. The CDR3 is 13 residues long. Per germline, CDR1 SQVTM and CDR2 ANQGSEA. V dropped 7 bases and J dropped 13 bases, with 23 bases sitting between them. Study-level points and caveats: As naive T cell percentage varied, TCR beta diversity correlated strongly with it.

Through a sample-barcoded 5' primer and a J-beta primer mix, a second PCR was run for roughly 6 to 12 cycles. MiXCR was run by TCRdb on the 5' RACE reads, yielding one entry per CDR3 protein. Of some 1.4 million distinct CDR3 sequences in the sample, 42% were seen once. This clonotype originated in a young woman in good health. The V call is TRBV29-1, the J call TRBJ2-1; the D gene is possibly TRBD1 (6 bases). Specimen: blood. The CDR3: CSGSTGFQETQFF. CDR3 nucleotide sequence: TGCAGCGGCTCCACAGGGTTTCAGGAGACCCAGTTCTTC.